The rows below give T cell receptor beta chains drawn from one sample of a study of OX40 agonist ivuxolimab in advanced cancers. Repertoires were generated with immunoSEQ multiplex PCR, while TCRdb's copy carries only in-frame clones and drops some. The repertoire holds about 66,000 clones, with roughly 81% as singletons. The sequences come from CD4+ or CD8+ T cells sorted from blood, collected in a trial of the OX40 agonist ivuxolimab. The receptors were gathered from an adult with an advanced solid tumor such as melanoma, head and neck, liver or kidney cancer. The conserved cysteine and the conserved F or W are not part of the CDR3 here. Size values are once, few and many counts, or a class for expanded clones, and some rows have none.

clone_size v_call cdr3_aa
NA TRBV7-8 ASSRDRLSEAF
NA TRBV2 ASSAGTLRETQY
NA TRBV15 ATSRDLIGGYEQY
few TRBV6-6 ASIRESEAF
NA TRBV5-1 ASSLAGLAGASSYNEQF
NA TRBV18 ASSPVGRGLLGEKLF
once TRBV18 ASSPLTSTDTQY
NA TRBV28 ASSPTGVGNQPQH
NA TRBV30 AWSLGQELPEQY
NA TRBV4-2 ASSHPANSPLH
NA TRBV7-3 ASSPLEGNTEAF
NA TRBV7-6 ASSLAIFRDRQSTYEQY
NA TRBV10-3 AISEGFSGGAKNIQY
NA TRBV5-1 ASSRGSSYEQY
NA TRBV9 ASSAPFMGGGTDTQY
NA TRBV18 ASSPGRTSSYEQY
NA TRBV11-2 ASSPSFPGWGTGELF
NA TRBV30 AWSPPGTIPRDEQY
NA TRBV6-5 ASSPRQPTDTQY
few TRBV19 ASTQGPGSNQPQH
once TRBV7-8 ASSLYQRGNYEQY
NA TRBV5-1 ASSLGNRGGSEQY
once TRBV6-6 ASSLQGGGTNYGHT
NA TRBV11-1 ASSPQGDSGNTIY
NA TRBV15 ATSLTTGPYEQY
NA TRBV6-1 ASTIGGTDTQY
NA TRBV7-8 ASTSRGASGEKLF
NA TRBV6-5 ASRRGRLQETQY
few TRBV30 AWRKLTSGKGTDTQY
few TRBV10-3 AISERAGADEQY
NA TRBV7-9 ASSPVRVDLMNTEAF
NA TRBV7-9 ASSLGQMSYEQY
NA TRBV7-2 ASSFGRTMSRNEQF
NA TRBV5-4 ASSLTSFLLGEQY
NA TRBV7-8 ASSLDPTVYEQY
once TRBV5-6 ASSLGQQETQY
NA TRBV5-1 ASSLAGTDTQY
NA TRBV11-3 ASSLESIRQETQY
NA TRBV2 ASSTNYEQY
NA TRBV28 ASSSSSTVKTQY
NA TRBV9 ASSASGTGGPLYGYT
few TRBV4-1 ASSQDGTDTQY
NA TRBV7-9 ASSRYPGLGVQETQY
NA TRBV30 AWSANNEQF
NA TRBV7-8 ASSPTGDRVAYEQY
NA TRBV5-1 ASSLLGGSYEQY
NA TRBV13 ASSSLLLNNEQF
NA TRBV18 ASSLRLDPDTQY
NA TRBV28 ASSRGQHSNQPQH
once TRBV18 ASSPRGQGSNTEAF
few TRBV9 ASSVSSNEQF
few TRBV7-9 ASSTSGRGGTDTQY
NA TRBV10-3 AISVGETQY